Below are 31 T cell receptor beta chains sequenced from a single sample in a study of cytomegalovirus exposure and HLA in healthy donors. In the PCR, 60 Vbeta and 13 Jbeta primers were used. Some clones are missing from TCRdb's copy, which holds only in-frame ones; the method was immunoSEQ multiplex PCR. Of about 200,000 clones in the sample, 70% to 85% were seen once. Sequencing was done on a sample of PBMCs. All receptors come from a male donor in good health and CMV-seronegative.

The chain joins TRBV25-1 to TRBJ2-7, with D perhaps TRBD2 (6 bases). V was shortened by 7 bases and J by 5 bases, with 12 bases between the two germline ends. This CDR3 has 12 residues. Germline CDR1 and CDR2: MGHDK and SYGVNS. The DNA for the CDR3 is TGTGCCAGCACCCTCGCGGGGAACGAGCAGTACTTC. The encoded protein is CASTLAGNEQYF.

This sequence joins TRBV7-9 and TRBJ2-2, with 9 bases aligning to TRBD1. The germline V gene encodes CDR1 SEHNR and CDR2 FQNEAQ (reference sequence). The J segment lost 1 base and the V segment lost 4 bases, leaving 7 bases of the junction unmatched. The CDR3 spans 17 residues. CDR3 nucleotides: TGTGCCAGCAGCTCCAACCGGGACAGGGTGAACACCGGGGAGCTGTTTTTT. Its translation is CASSSNRDRVNTGELFF.

This rearrangement joins TRBV20-1 to TRBJ2-3; a weak D match, TRBD2 (5 bases). The CDR3 totals 11 residues. V lost 6 bases and J 5 bases, leaving 9 bases between the germline ends. CDR1 DFQATT and CDR2 SNEGSKA come from the germline V gene (reference sequence). CDR3 nucleotide sequence: TGCAGTGCGGAAGCGGTAGATACGCAGTATTTT. This encodes CSAEAVDTQYF.

This clone was found once. The chain uses TRBV7-9 and TRBJ2-7, with 7 nucleotides matching TRBD1. Germline loops: CDR1 SEHNR, CDR2 FQNEAQ (reference sequence). The length of the CDR3 is 15 residues. With 3 bases clipped from V and 4 bases from J, the junction kept 9 bases outside the gene matches. CDR3: CASSLLQTGFYEQYF. The CDR3 DNA sequence: TGTGCCAGCAGCTTGCTCCAGACAGGGTTTTACGAGCAGTACTTC.

The chain couples TRBV5-1 to TRBJ2-1, with 8 bases that match TRBD1. The CDR3 is 15 amino acids. After removal of 0 bases from V and 2 bases from J, the junction contained 1 base not matched to a gene. Germline-derived CDR1 and CDR2 are SGHRS and YFSETQ. The CDR3 DNA sequence: TGCGCCAGCAGCTTGGCAGGGGGCACCTACAATGAGCAGTTCTTC. Encoded protein: CASSLAGGTYNEQFF.

This clone was seen only a few times. The gene calls are TRBV6-5 and TRBJ1-2; 10 bases line up with TRBD1. The V and J ends lost 1 base and 4 bases, in that order; junction bases with no gene match: 6. This CDR3 comprises 16 residues. Germline V gives CDR1 MNHEY, CDR2 SVGAGI. The CDR3 region has the DNA TGTGCCAGCAGTTACTTAAGGACAGGGGGGGGCTATGGCTACACCTTC. This gives the protein CASSYLRTGGGYGYTF.

Written as DNA, the CDR3 is TGTGCCAGCAGTTCGGGACAGGGCGGGATAAGGGCTGAAGCTTTCTTT. The encoded protein is CASSSGQGGIRAEAFF. V and J are TRBV27 and TRBJ1-1; the match to TRBD1 covers 9 bases. Trimming at V came to 4 bases and at J to 6 bases, leaving 12 bases not matched to a gene. CDR3 length: 16 amino acids. Germline V gives CDR1 MNHEY, CDR2 SMNVEV (reference sequence).

The chain uses TRBV6-1 and TRBJ1-4, with 7 bases matching TRBD1. The CDR3 length is 17 residues. Germline assignment: CDR1 MNHNS and CDR2 SASEGT. The J segment lost 2 bases and the V segment lost 2 bases, leaving 8 bases of the junction unmatched. This CDR3 is CASSEPGGGATNEKLFF. For the CDR3, the DNA is TGTGCCAGCAGTGAACCAGGAGGGGGCGCGACTAATGAAAAACTGTTTTTT.

The V call is TRBV7-9, the J call TRBJ2-5, with D hard to call. This CDR3 contains 11 residues. CDR1 is SEHNR, CDR2 FQNEAQ, per germline (reference sequence). Trimming stripped 5 bases from V and 4 bases from J, with 5 bases between. The CDR3: CASSPVETQYF. CDR3 sequence (DNA): TGTGCCAGCAGCCCAGTAGAGACCCAGTACTTC.

CDR3 in DNA: TGTGCCAGCAGTTACTCTGGGACAGTCCAGGAGACCCAGTACTTC. Amino acid sequence: CASSYSGTVQETQYF. The chain joins TRBV6-6 to TRBJ2-5; 7 nucleotides align to TRBD1. The V gene end was trimmed by 0 bases and the J gene end by 5 bases; junction bases not matched to a gene: 6. From germline, CDR1 is MNHNY and CDR2 SVGAGI (reference sequence). This CDR3 comprises 15 residues.

The CDR3 DNA sequence: TGTGCCAGCAATATTGCGGGCGGGGGAAGCACAGATACGCAGTATTTT. Its protein product is CASNIAGGGSTDTQYF. V gene TRBV5-8 combines with J gene TRBJ2-3; 7 bases match TRBD2. The CDR3 totals 16 residues. Looked up from germline, CDR1 is SGHTS and CDR2 is YDEGEE. V was pared by 6 bases and J by 0 bases, with 10 bases of the junction left unmatched.

The rearrangement uses TRBV5-1 and TRBJ2-3, with TRBD1 matching 7 bases. V trimming: 3 bases; J trimming: 2 bases; junction bases outside the gene matches: 6. Germline assignment: CDR1 SGHRS and CDR2 YFSETQ. The CDR3 is 15 amino acids. The CDR3 loop is CASSSTGYDTDTQYF. The CDR3 DNA reads TGCGCCAGCAGCTCGACAGGGTATGACACAGATACGCAGTATTTT.

Concerning this clone: At one end, the junction sequence differs from germline, possibly due to a read error. The rearrangement links TRBV7-2 to TRBJ1-2; 9 bases are shared with TRBD1. The germline V gene has CDR1 SGHTA and CDR2 FQGNSA. The CDR3 has 13 residues. The CDR3 spells CASSFVTGGNEAF. The CDR3 coding sequence is TGTGCCAGCAGCTTCGTTACAGGGGGCAATGAGGCCTTC.

The CDR3 reads CASSHRYEAFF. CDR3 in DNA: TGTGCCAGCAGTCACAGGTATGAAGCTTTCTTT. This rearrangement joins TRBV28 to TRBJ1-1, with D tentatively TRBD1 (5 bases). Germline V gene data show CDR1 as MDHEN and CDR2 as SYDVKM. The V end was cut by 5 bases, the J end by 7 bases, with 8 bases between. There are 11 residues in the CDR3.

This chain connects TRBV11-2 to TRBJ2-7; D ambiguous. The length of the CDR3 is 12 residues. Germline-derived CDR1 and CDR2 are SGHAT and FQNNGV. The V end lost 3 bases, the J end lost 9 bases, and 12 bases lay between the germline ends. The CDR3 DNA reads as TGTGCCAGCAGCTTTAGCCCCGCCGGGCAGTACTTC. It is translated as CASSFSPAGQYF.

This clone was seen only a few times. This rearrangement joins TRBV6-5 to TRBJ2-5; 9 bases line up with TRBD1. The V and J ends lost 2 bases and 3 bases, in that order; junction bases with no gene match: 1. The germline V gene has CDR1 MNHEY and CDR2 SVGAGI. CDR3 length: 14 residues. As DNA, the CDR3 is TGTGCCAGCAGTTACGGGACAGGGAAAGAGACCCAGTACTTC. It codes for CASSYGTGKETQYF.

Turning to this clone: This is likely a read error, given that the CDR3 carries no conserved phenylalanine or tryptophan at its end. The V gene is TRBV28, the J gene TRBJ1-1; tentative D call: TRBD1 (5 bases). The CDR3 is 14 residues long. The V gene lost 9 bases and the J gene lost 4 bases, with 18 bases spanning the gap. In germline, CDR1 is MDHEN, CDR2 SYDVKM. CDR3 residues: CASAAPRRGTEAFL. The CDR3 DNA is TGTGCCAGTGCGGCCCCCCGGAGGGGCACTGAAGCTTTCCTT.

This clone was detected a few times. J is TRBJ1-2 and V is TRBV28, with 7 nucleotides matching TRBD1. Unmatched junction bases numbered 8, after V lost 1 base and J lost 3 bases. CDR1 is MDHEN, CDR2 SYDVKM, per germline. This CDR3 has 16 amino acids. The CDR3 here is CASSLSGGWTYYGYTF. The CDR3 bases are TGTGCCAGCAGTTTATCAGGGGGTTGGACTTACTATGGCTACACCTTC.

V is TRBV6-1 and J is TRBJ2-3; D is undetermined. The germline CDR1 and CDR2 sequences are MNHNS and SASEGT. This CDR3 region has 14 residues. Trimming left V 0 bases short and J 1 base short, with 5 bases between. CDR3 amino acids: CASSEAPGTDTQYF. DNA of the CDR3: TGTGCCAGCAGTGAAGCGCCGGGCACAGATACGCAGTATTTT.

This sequence joins TRBV18 and TRBJ2-7, with a possible D match to TRBD2 (6 bases). V lost 2 bases to trimming and J lost 5 bases, with 7 bases between them. From germline, CDR1 is KGHSH and CDR2 LQKENI. The CDR3 runs to 12 residues. CDR3 sequence (DNA): TGTGCCAGCTCACCAGGGAGGAACGAGCAGTACTTC. It specifies CASSPGRNEQYF.

Comments on this clone: This same CDR3 is encoded by further DNA sequences in the sample. V gene TRBV27 combines with J gene TRBJ2-7; 8 nucleotides agree with TRBD1. J was trimmed by 6 bases and V by 5 bases; bases with no gene match: 6. This CDR3 is 13 amino acids long. Per the germline V gene, CDR1 is MNHEY and CDR2 is SMNVEV (reference sequence). In DNA form, the CDR3 reads TGTGCCAGCAGTCCCCAGGGGGCCGGCGAGCAGTACTTC. Translating gives CASSPQGAGEQYF.

The chain couples TRBV9 to TRBJ1-1; D possibly corresponds to TRBD1 (5 bases). Germline V gene lookup returns CDR1 SGDLS and CDR2 YYNGEE. The CDR3 loop spans 16 amino acids. V lost 3 bases, J lost 0 bases, and 15 bases lay in between. The CDR3 nucleotides are TGTGCCAGCAGCGCTGTCAGTACAGGCCTGAACACTGAAGCTTTCTTT. Encoded protein: CASSAVSTGLNTEAFF.

The rearrangement links TRBV5-1 to TRBJ2-5; weak D call: TRBD1 (6 bases). CDR3 length: 15 residues. Trimming pared 0 bases from V and 2 bases from J, leaving 11 bases between. Per the germline V gene, CDR1 is SGHRS and CDR2 is YFSETQ. This CDR3 is CASSLVQGTQETQYF. The CDR3 coding sequence is TGCGCCAGCAGCTTGGTTCAGGGGACACAAGAGACCCAGTACTTC.

The V gene is TRBV7-8, the J gene TRBJ1-2; tentative D call: TRBD1 (5 bases). Germline V lookup: CDR1 SGHVS, CDR2 FQNEAQ. CDR3 length: 15 amino acids. The V end was cut by 4 bases, the J end by 2 bases, with 14 bases between. The CDR3: CASSWGVGENYGYTF. CDR3 bases: TGTGCCAGCAGCTGGGGGGTGGGAGAGAACTATGGCTACACCTTC.

This chain joins TRBV4-2 and TRBJ1-1; D is undetermined. The CDR3 consists of 15 residues. The V and J ends lost 3 bases and 4 bases respectively, with 15 bases between them. Germline CDR1 is LGHNA and CDR2 is YNFKEQ. In DNA form, the CDR3 reads TGTGCCAGCAGCCACCCGTTAGCGGGAGGCACTGAAGCTTTCTTT. Translated, it gives CASSHPLAGGTEAFF.

Ten or more counts support this clone. The chain uses TRBV6-4 and TRBJ2-2; 10 bases align to TRBD1. This CDR3 has 14 residues. Germline CDR1 is MRHNA and CDR2 is SNTAGT. Trimming removed 2 bases from V and 6 bases from J; junction bases left unmatched: 0. CDR3 in DNA: TGTGCCAGCAGTGACGGGACAGGGGCCGGGGAGCTGTTTTTT. As protein: CASSDGTGAGELFF.

The rearrangement uses TRBV5-5 and TRBJ2-7, with no clear D. The germline gives CDR1 SGHKS, CDR2 YYEKEE (reference sequence). V lost 2 bases, J lost 3 bases, and 15 bases lay in between. The CDR3 has 15 residues. The CDR3 coding sequence is TGTGCCAGCAGCTTAGGCCAGCGCAAGCTCTACGAGCAGTACTTC. Protein: CASSLGQRKLYEQYF. Full variable domain (remainder filled in from reference TRBV5-5 and TRBJ2-7): DAGVTQSPTHLIKTRGQQVTLRCSPISGHKSVSWYQQVLGQGPQFIFQYYEKEERGRGNFPDRFSARQFPNYSSELNVNALLLGDSALYLCASSLGQRKLYEQYFGPGTRLTVT.

The chain is built from TRBV5-5 and TRBJ2-2; 7 bases fit TRBD1. Germline V gives CDR1 SGHKS, CDR2 YYEKEE (reference sequence). This CDR3 contains 14 residues. Germline trimming cut 4 bases from V and 3 bases from J; bases unmatched to any gene: 3. The CDR3 sequence is CASSTGQYTGELFF. The CDR3 DNA reads TGTGCCAGCAGCACGGGACAGTACACCGGGGAGCTGTTTTTT.

The chain carries TRBV6-1 and TRBJ1-3; TRBD1 matches 7 bases. Trimming cost V 6 bases and J 8 bases; bases outside gene matches: 13. The CDR3 has 15 amino acids. Germline-derived CDR1 and CDR2 are MNHNS and SASEGT. CDR3: CASSGSGTVGDTIYF. CDR3 coding DNA: TGTGCCAGCAGCGGATCCGGGACAGTAGGCGACACCATATATTTT.

The chain has TRBV10-3 and TRBJ2-3, with TRBD1 identical over 8 bases. CDR1 and CDR2 (germline): ENHRY, SYGVKD. The V gene end was trimmed by 6 bases and the J gene end by 1 base; junction bases not matched to a gene: 6. This CDR3 is 15 amino acids long. Here the CDR3 DNA reads TGTGCCATCAGAAAGACAGGGGCCGGCACAGATACGCAGTATTTT. Encoded protein: CAIRKTGAGTDTQYF.

V is TRBV6-5 and J is TRBJ2-7, with TRBD1 matching 10 bases. Germline-derived CDR1 and CDR2 are MNHEY and SVGAGI. J lost 3 bases, V lost 2 bases, and 7 bases had no gene match. CDR3 length equals 16 residues. The CDR3: CASSYERQGANYEQYF. CDR3 DNA: TGTGCCAGCAGTTACGAGAGACAGGGGGCGAACTACGAGCAGTACTTC.